A single T cell receptor beta chain is shown here with its context. A J-beta primer mix and a sample-barcoded 5' primer were used in a second PCR of roughly 6 to 11 cycles. TCRdb re-called the 5' RACE reads with MiXCR, one entry per CDR3 protein. The sample holds hundreds of thousands of distinct CDR3 sequences, roughly 24% seen once. Germline assignment: CDR1 DFQATT and CDR2 SNEGSKA (reference sequence). Trimming stripped 3 bases from V and 11 bases from J, with 16 bases between. This CDR3 spans 12 amino acids. The source of the sample is a study of blood T cells in healthy people across ages. Study-wide background: Template switching recovered approximately one barcoded beta molecule for every two T cells.

In addition, the sample was reused for a study of T cells of mothers and their children.

The sample taken for sequencing was blood. This clonotype was sampled from a boy aged 5 to 17 in good health. This chain links TRBV20-1 with TRBJ2-5, with D unclear. The CDR3 DNA reads as TGCAGTGCTAGGGTACTGGGGTTTGAGCAGTACTTC. Encoded protein: CSARVLGFEQYF.